The 21 T cell receptor beta chains below come from one sample, sequenced in a study of cytomegalovirus exposure and HLA in healthy donors. PCR employed 60 Vbeta and 13 Jbeta primers. TCRdb's copy holds only in-frame clones and misses some; the assay was immunoSEQ multiplex PCR. The sample carries around 260,000 clones, 75% to 90% recorded once. Sequences were obtained from PBMCs. These receptors all come from a girl aged 2 to 10 in good health and CMV-seronegative.

The chain uses TRBV4-1 and TRBJ2-1; TRBD2 agrees at 10 bases. Germline trimming cut 4 bases from V and 10 bases from J; bases unmatched to any gene: 7. The length of the CDR3 is 14 residues. The germline gives CDR1 MGHRA, CDR2 YSYEKL. The CDR3 DNA is TGCGCCAGCAGCCGAGGGACTAGCGTCCGGGAGCAGTTCTTC. Residues: CASSRGTSVREQFF.

The V call is TRBV5-1, the J call TRBJ2-7; 12 bases are a match to TRBD2. CDR3 length: 17 residues. Germline loops: CDR1 SGHRS, CDR2 YFSETQ. V shed 2 bases, J shed 4 bases, and the junction held 10 bases outside the gene matches. Here the CDR3 DNA reads TGCGCCAGCAGCTTCGGACCTAGCGGGAGGGCCGGGTACGAGCAGTACTTC. This encodes CASSFGPSGRAGYEQYF. The entire variable domain, with the rest obtained from reference TRBV5-1 and TRBJ2-7, is as follows: KAGVTQTPRYLIKTRGQQVTLSCSPISGHRSVSWYQQTPGQGLQFLFEYFSETQRNKGNFPGRFSGRQFSNSRSEMNVSTLELGDSALYLCASSFGPSGRAGYEQYFGPGTRLTVT.

V usage is TRBV11-2 and J usage is TRBJ2-3; 7 nucleotides agree with TRBD2. Germline CDR1 SGHAT, CDR2 FQNNGV. This CDR3 spans 15 amino acids. The junction had 9 bases not matched to a gene; V was cut back by 5 bases and J by 4 bases. The CDR3 here is CASSDPASGADTQYF. The CDR3 bases are TGTGCCAGCAGCGACCCAGCTAGCGGCGCAGATACGCAGTATTTT.

The chain employs TRBV7-9 and TRBJ1-2; D is undetermined. This CDR3 region has 18 residues. V was clipped by 4 bases and J by 5 bases, with 26 bases between them. Per germline, CDR1 SEHNR and CDR2 FQNEAQ (reference sequence). The CDR3 coding sequence is TGTGCCAGCAGCTCCCGAAAAACCCCGGAACCCCGGGAATATGGCTACACCTTC. As protein: CASSSRKTPEPREYGYTF.

The gene calls are TRBV7-2 and TRBJ1-1; 7 bases map to TRBD1. CDR3 length: 13 residues. J was trimmed by 9 bases and V by 5 bases; bases with no gene match: 9. Germline values: CDR1 SGHTA, CDR2 FQGNSA. The CDR3 DNA follows: TGTGCCAGCAGCCACCACGGGACAGAAAAAGCTTTCTTT. This sequence encodes CASSHHGTEKAFF.

The chain uses TRBV15 and TRBJ2-7; D is ambiguous. V was shortened by 1 base and J by 2 bases, with 12 bases between the two germline ends. The CDR3 sequence is 15 residues long. The germline CDR1 and CDR2 sequences are LNHNV and YYDKDF (reference sequence). Here the CDR3 DNA reads TGTGCCACCAGCAGAGCTCGCGATCTTCCCTACGAGCAGTACTTC. Encoded protein: CATSRARDLPYEQYF. The variable domain in full, with the rest retrieved from reference TRBV15 and TRBJ2-7, is DAMVIQNPRYQVTQFGKPVTLSCSQTLNHNVMYWYQQKSSQAPKLLFHYYDKDFNNEADTPDNFQSRRPNTSFCFLDIRSPGLGDTAMYLCATSRARDLPYEQYFGPGTRLTVT.

V usage is TRBV27 and J usage is TRBJ2-7, with TRBD1 matching 8 bases. This CDR3 is 17 amino acids long. Trimming took 3 bases from V and 3 from J; bases not matched to a gene: 13. The germline CDR1 and CDR2 sequences are MNHEY and SMNVEV (reference sequence). The CDR3 region is CASSFQGQAASIYEQYF. Here the CDR3 DNA reads TGTGCCAGCAGTTTTCAGGGACAGGCCGCCTCCATCTACGAGCAGTACTTC.

The gene calls are TRBV10-3 and TRBJ2-3; D is perhaps TRBD1 (6 bases). Per the germline V gene, CDR1 is ENHRY and CDR2 is SYGVKD. V dropped 10 bases and J dropped 3 bases, with 23 bases sitting between them. This CDR3 comprises 16 residues. CDR3 sequence reads: CASGRDRQVVTDTQYF. Here the CDR3 DNA reads TGTGCCAGTGGAAGGGATCGACAGGTCGTGACAGATACGCAGTATTTT.

This clone was recorded only once. This chain uses TRBV4-2 with TRBJ2-3, with D possibly matching TRBD2 (6 bases). The CDR3 contains 16 residues. V lost 0 bases, J lost 1 base, and 11 bases lay in between. Germline V gives CDR1 LGHNA, CDR2 YNFKEQ. The CDR3 DNA reads as TGTGCCAGCAGCCAAGATAGGGCTAGCGGCACAGATACGCAGTATTTT. It specifies CASSQDRASGTDTQYF.

The chain carries TRBV7-6 and TRBJ1-1; D possibly corresponds to TRBD1 (6 bases). This CDR3 has 15 amino acids. V was pared by 5 bases and J by 7 bases, with 20 bases between. The germline V gene has CDR1 SGHVS and CDR2 FNYEAQ. The CDR3 here is CASSPADRSLVEAFF. CDR3 nucleotides: TGTGCCAGCAGCCCTGCGGACAGATCTCTCGTTGAAGCTTTCTTT. Looking up the rest from reference TRBV7-6 and TRBJ1-1 gives the full variable domain: GAGVSQSPRYKVTKRGQDVALRCDPISGHVSLYWYRQALGQGPEFLTYFNYEAQQDKSGLPNDRFSAERPEGSISTLTIQRTEQRDSAMYRCASSPADRSLVEAFFGQGTRLTVV.

CDR3 bases: TGTGCCAGCAGTTCCCCAGGGGCCGAAAAACTGTTTTTT. Its translation is CASSSPGAEKLFF. This chain links TRBV27 with TRBJ1-4; tentatively, D is TRBD1 (6 bases). The germline V and J ends were trimmed by 4 bases and 8 bases, with 11 bases remaining between them. Germline-derived CDR1 and CDR2 are MNHEY and SMNVEV (reference sequence). This CDR3 has 13 residues.

The chain joins TRBV5-1 to TRBJ1-6; TRBD1 matches at 8 bases. The CDR3 is 15 amino acids. The trim removed 3 bases at V and 6 bases at J, leaving 5 bases unmatched. The V gene's germline CDR1 is SGHRS and CDR2 YFSETQ. The CDR3 nucleotides read TGCGCCAGCAGCTCGCGACAGGGGAGTAATTCACCCCTCCACTTT. It codes for CASSSRQGSNSPLHF.

The chain joins TRBV2 to TRBJ2-7, with D unresolved. CDR1 and CDR2 from the germline V gene are SNHLY and FYNNEI. V lost 2 bases and J lost 5, with 10 bases in between. The CDR3 has 13 amino acids. The CDR3 spells CASSEMGPHEQYF. For the CDR3, the DNA is TGTGCCAGCAGTGAAATGGGCCCCCACGAGCAGTACTTC.

The V gene is TRBV4-1, the J gene TRBJ2-2; tentatively, D is TRBD2 (6 bases). The CDR3 loop spans 18 amino acids. Germline V gives CDR1 MGHRA, CDR2 YSYEKL. V lost 1 base to trimming and J lost 6 bases, with 21 bases between them. The CDR3 DNA reads TGCGCCAGCAGCCAAGTTTTTTGGAGGGCGGAGGGCGCCGGGGAGCTGTTTTTT. This gives the protein CASSQVFWRAEGAGELFF.

Concerning this clone itself: The junction and the germline gene differ at one end; a read error may be behind it. This CDR3 reads CSSSQITHERSYEQYF. The CDR3 DNA reads as TGTTCCAGCAGCCAAATAACCCACGAGAGGTCATACGAGCAGTACTTC. The V and J genes are TRBV7-9 and TRBJ2-7; D is unresolved. The CDR3 runs 16 residues. Germline values: CDR1 SEHNR, CDR2 FQNEAQ (reference sequence).

The chain uses TRBV6-5 and TRBJ2-1; 10 bases match TRBD2. The V segment lost 5 bases and the J segment 3 bases; nucleotides outside the gene matches: 1. This CDR3 is 14 amino acids long. Germline V gene data show CDR1 as MNHEY and CDR2 as SVGAGI. The CDR3 sequence: CASSLAGDYNEQFF. CDR3 in DNA: TGTGCCAGCAGTCTAGCGGGGGACTACAATGAGCAGTTCTTC.

This clone was recorded only once. The chain couples TRBV10-2 to TRBJ2-2; 10 bases align to TRBD2. J was trimmed by 4 bases and V by 0 bases; bases with no gene match: 2. This CDR3 contains 16 residues. Germline V gene lookup returns CDR1 WSHSY and CDR2 SAAADI. The CDR3 loop reads CASSESASGSTGELFF. The CDR3, as DNA: TGCGCCAGCAGTGAGTCGGCTAGCGGGAGCACCGGGGAGCTGTTTTTT.

The chain links TRBV7-6 to TRBJ1-1; tentative D call: TRBD1 (6 bases). Trimming pared 4 bases from V and 3 bases from J, leaving 12 bases between. The length of the CDR3 is 14 residues. CDR1 is SGHVS and CDR2 is FNYEAQ in the germline V gene. The CDR3 coding sequence is TGTGCCAGCAGCTCTGAGGGGGGGGACACTGAAGCTTTCTTT. Encoded protein: CASSSEGGDTEAFF.

The V and J genes are TRBV27 and TRBJ2-5, with TRBD2 matching 11 bases. Trimming took 6 bases from V and 2 from J; bases not matched to a gene: 8. Germline V gene data show CDR1 as MNHEY and CDR2 as SMNVEV (reference sequence). The CDR3 extends over 16 amino acids. The DNA for the CDR3 is TGTGCCAGCAGGCAACTCACTAGCGGGGGACAAGAGACCCAGTACTTC. Translation gives CASRQLTSGGQETQYF.

The chain employs TRBV7-9 and TRBJ2-2; 12 nucleotides line up with TRBD2. V gave up 5 bases and J gave up 3 bases; unmatched junction bases: 10. Germline V CDR1 and CDR2: SEHNR, FQNEAQ (reference sequence). The CDR3 runs 18 residues. The CDR3 here is CASSPGGTSGQHTGELFF. The DNA of the CDR3 is TGTGCCAGCAGCCCCGGGGGGACTAGCGGGCAGCACACCGGGGAGCTGTTTTTT.

The V gene is TRBV15, the J gene TRBJ2-3; D is unresolved. Germline CDR1 reads LNHNV; CDR2 reads YYDKDF (reference sequence). With 0 bases removed from V and 8 bases from J, the gap between germline ends came to 9 bases. The CDR3 runs to 13 residues. The CDR3 DNA is TGTGCCACCAGCAGAGATCGAGTCTGTACGCAGTATTTT. It encodes CATSRDRVCTQYF.